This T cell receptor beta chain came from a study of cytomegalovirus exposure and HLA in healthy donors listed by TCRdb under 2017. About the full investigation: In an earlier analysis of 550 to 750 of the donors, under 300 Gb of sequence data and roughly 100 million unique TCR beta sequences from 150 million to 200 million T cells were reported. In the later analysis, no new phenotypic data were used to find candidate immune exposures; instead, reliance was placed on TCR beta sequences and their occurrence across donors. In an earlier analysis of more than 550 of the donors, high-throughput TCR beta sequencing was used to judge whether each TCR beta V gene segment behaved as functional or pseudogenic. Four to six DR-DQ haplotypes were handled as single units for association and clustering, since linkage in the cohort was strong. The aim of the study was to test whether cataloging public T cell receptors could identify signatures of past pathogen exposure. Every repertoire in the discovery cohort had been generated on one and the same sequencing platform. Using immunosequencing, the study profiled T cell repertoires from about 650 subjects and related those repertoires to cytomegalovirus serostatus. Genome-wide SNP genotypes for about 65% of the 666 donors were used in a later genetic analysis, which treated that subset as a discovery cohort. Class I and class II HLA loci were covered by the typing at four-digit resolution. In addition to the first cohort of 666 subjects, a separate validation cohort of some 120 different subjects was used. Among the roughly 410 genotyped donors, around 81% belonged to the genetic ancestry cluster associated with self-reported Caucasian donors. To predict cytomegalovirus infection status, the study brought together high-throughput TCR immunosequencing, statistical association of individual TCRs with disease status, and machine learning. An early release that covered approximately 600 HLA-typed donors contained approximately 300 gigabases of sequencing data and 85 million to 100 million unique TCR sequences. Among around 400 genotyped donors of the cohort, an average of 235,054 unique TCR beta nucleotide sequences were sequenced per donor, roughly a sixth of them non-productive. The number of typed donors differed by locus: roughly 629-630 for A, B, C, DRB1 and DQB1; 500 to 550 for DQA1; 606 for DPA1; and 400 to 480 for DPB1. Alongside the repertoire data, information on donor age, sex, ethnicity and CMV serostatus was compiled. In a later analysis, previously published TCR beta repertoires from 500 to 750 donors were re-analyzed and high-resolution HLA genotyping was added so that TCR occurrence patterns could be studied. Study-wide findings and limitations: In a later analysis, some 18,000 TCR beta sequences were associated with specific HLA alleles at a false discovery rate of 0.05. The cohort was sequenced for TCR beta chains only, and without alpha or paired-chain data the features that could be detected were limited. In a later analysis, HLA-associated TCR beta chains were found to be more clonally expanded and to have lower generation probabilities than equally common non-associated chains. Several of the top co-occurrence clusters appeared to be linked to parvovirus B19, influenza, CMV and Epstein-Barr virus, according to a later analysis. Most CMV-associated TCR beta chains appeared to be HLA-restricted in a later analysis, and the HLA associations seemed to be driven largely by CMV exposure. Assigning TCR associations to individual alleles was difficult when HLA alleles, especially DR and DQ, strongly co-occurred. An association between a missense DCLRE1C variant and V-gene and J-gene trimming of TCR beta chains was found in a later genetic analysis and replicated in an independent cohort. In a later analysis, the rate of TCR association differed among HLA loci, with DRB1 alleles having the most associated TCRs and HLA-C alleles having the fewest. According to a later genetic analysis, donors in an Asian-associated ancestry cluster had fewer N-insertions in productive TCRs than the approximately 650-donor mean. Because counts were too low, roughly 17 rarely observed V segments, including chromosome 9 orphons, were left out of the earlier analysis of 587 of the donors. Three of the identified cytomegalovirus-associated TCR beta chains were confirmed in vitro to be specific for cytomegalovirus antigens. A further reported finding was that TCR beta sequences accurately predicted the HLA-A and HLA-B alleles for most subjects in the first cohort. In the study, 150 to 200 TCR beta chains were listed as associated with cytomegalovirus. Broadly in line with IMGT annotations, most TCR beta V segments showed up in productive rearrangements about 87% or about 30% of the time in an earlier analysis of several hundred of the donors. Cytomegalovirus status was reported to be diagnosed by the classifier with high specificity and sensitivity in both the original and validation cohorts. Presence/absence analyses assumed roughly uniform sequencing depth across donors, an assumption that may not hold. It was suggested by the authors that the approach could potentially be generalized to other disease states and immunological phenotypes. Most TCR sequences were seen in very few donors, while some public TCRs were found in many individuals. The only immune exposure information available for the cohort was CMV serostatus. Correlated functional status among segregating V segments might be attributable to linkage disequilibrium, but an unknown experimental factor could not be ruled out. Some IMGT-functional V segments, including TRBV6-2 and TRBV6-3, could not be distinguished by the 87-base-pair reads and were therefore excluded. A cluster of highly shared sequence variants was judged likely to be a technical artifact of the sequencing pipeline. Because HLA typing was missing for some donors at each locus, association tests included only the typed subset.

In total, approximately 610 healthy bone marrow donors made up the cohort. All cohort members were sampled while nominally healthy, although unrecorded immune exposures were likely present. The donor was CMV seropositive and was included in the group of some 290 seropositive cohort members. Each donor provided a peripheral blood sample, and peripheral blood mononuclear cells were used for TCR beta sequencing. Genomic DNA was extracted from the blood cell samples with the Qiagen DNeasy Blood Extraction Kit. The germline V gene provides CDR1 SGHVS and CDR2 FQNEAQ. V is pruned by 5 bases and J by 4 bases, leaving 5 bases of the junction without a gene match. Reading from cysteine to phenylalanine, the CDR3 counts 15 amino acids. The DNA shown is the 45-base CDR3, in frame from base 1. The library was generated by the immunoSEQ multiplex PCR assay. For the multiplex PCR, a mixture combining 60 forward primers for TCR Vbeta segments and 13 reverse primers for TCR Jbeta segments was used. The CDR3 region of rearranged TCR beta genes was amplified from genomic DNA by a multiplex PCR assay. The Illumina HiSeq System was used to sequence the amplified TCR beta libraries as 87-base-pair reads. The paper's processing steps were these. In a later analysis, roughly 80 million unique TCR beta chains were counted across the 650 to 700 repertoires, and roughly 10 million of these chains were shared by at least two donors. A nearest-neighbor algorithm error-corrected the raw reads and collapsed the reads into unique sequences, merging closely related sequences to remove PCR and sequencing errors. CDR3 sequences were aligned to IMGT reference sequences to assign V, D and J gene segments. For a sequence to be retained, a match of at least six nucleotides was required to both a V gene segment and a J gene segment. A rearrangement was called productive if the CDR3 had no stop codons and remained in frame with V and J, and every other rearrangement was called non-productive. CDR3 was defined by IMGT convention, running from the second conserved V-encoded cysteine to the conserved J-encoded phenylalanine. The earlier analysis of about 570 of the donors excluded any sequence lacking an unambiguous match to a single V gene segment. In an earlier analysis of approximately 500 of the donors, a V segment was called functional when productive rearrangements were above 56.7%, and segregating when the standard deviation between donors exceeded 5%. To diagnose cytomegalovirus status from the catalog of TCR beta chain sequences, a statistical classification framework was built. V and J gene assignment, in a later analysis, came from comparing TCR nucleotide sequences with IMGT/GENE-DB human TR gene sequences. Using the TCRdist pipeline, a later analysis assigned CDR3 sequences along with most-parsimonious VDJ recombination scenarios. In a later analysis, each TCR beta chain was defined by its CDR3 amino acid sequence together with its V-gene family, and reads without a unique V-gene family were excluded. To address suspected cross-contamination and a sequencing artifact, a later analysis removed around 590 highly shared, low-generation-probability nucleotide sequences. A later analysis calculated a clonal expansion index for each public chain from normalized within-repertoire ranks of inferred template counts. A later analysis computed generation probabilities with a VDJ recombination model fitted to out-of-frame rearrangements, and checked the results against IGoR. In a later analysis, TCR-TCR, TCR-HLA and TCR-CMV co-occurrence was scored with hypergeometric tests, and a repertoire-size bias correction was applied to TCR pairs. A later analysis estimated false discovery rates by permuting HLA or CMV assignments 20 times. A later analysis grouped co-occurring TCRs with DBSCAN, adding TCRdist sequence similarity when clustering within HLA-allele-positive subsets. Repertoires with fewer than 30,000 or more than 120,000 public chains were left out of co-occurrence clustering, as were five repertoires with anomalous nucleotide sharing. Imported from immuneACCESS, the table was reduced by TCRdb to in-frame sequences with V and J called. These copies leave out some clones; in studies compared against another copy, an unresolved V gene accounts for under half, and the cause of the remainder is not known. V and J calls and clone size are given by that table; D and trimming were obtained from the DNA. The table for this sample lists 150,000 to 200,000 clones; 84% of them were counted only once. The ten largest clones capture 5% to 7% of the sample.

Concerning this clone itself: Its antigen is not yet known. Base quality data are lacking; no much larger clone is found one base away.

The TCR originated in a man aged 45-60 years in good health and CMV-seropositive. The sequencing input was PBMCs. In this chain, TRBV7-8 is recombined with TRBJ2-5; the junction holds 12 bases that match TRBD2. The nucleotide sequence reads TGTGCCAGCAGCCGCCTAGCGGGGGGGGGAGAGACCCAGTACTTC. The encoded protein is CASSRLAGGGETQYF.